This passage covers 23 T cell receptor beta chains from one sample sequenced in a study of T cells in Graves' hyperthyroidism and ophthalmopathy. The CDR3 regions of TCR beta were amplified from RNA transcripts. HTBI primers were used for first-round RT-PCR of the TCR CDR3. TCRdb independently ran MiXCR on the multiplex PCR reads; one entry per CDR3 protein. Of almost 600,000 distinct CDR3 sequences listed, about half are singletons. The sample was peripheral blood or thyroid tissue (not recorded which). The receptors shown here come from a woman aged 18-35 years with Graves' hyperthyroidism.

A single count supports this clonotype. This chain links TRBV2 with TRBJ1-2, with D possibly TRBD1 on 5 matching bases. This CDR3 contains 13 residues. Germline V gene data show CDR1 as SNHLY and CDR2 as FYNNEI. V lost 6 bases and J 11 bases, leaving 19 bases between the germline ends. The CDR3 coding sequence is TGTGCCAGCAGCCGCGGAGGTAGCGGGGGGTACACCTTC. It translates to CASSRGGSGGYTF.

The chain couples TRBV13 to TRBJ2-6; no reliable D call. V gave up 8 bases and J gave up 3 bases, with 14 bases separating them. This CDR3 comprises 15 residues. CDR1 and CDR2 (germline): PRHDT, FYEKMQ (reference sequence). The CDR3 reads CASRLGAGGANVLTF. The CDR3 region has the DNA TGTGCCAGCCGTTTAGGTGCCGGTGGGGCCAACGTCCTGACTTTC.

V gene TRBV24-1 combines with J gene TRBJ1-5, with D hard to call. Germline V CDR1 and CDR2: KGHDR, SFDVKD. The CDR3 length is 14 residues. The DNA for the CDR3 is TGTGCTAGAGTTGAGGGAGGGTACAATCAGCCCCAGCATTTT. Its translation: CARVEGGYNQPQHF.

The chain recombines TRBV10-3 with TRBJ2-7, with a possible D match to TRBD1 (6 bases). The length of the CDR3 is 14 residues. The germline V gene has CDR1 ENHRY and CDR2 SYGVKD. V lost 5 bases and J lost 3, with 14 bases in between. CDR3 amino acids: CAISSPAGDYEQYF. The CDR3 DNA reads TGTGCCATCAGTTCTCCTGCAGGGGACTACGAGCAGTACTTC.

The V and J genes are TRBV29-1 and TRBJ1-2; D is ambiguous. The CDR3 consists of 12 residues. In germline, CDR1 is SQVTM, CDR2 ANQGSEA. Trimming took off 8 bases at V and 8 bases at J, with 18 bases between the two ends. CDR3 protein: CSLVLDLGGYTF. CDR3 nucleotides: TGCAGCTTAGTTTTGGATTTGGGCGGCTACACCTTC.

In this sample, this clonotype turned up many times. For the CDR3, the DNA is TGTGCCAGCAGGACAGAAAACAATCAGCCCCAGCATTTT. As protein: CASRTENNQPQHF. The chain couples TRBV2 to TRBJ1-5; D is perhaps TRBD1 (5 bases). The CDR3 consists of 13 residues. Trimming removed 6 bases at V and 3 bases at J, with 9 bases between. Germline V CDR1 and CDR2: SNHLY, FYNNEI.

This chain joins TRBV7-2 and TRBJ1-4; D ambiguous. The germline V gene encodes CDR1 SGHTA and CDR2 FQGNSA. Trimming took 5 bases from V and 7 from J, leaving 11 bases between them. The CDR3 is 13 residues long. CDR3 coding DNA: TGTGCCAGCAGCAGCGCGGGAGGTGAAAAACTGTTTTTT. Protein product: CASSSAGGEKLFF.

V usage is TRBV29-1 and J usage is TRBJ1-2; TRBD1 matches at 7 bases. Trimming took 4 bases from V and 9 from J; bases not matched to a gene: 2. Germline V CDR1 and CDR2: SQVTM, ANQGSEA. CDR3 length: 10 residues. This CDR3 reads CSVVGQSYTF. The CDR3, as DNA: TGCAGCGTTGTGGGACAGAGCTACACCTTC.

This clonotype was picked up many times. The rearrangement joins TRBV7-8 to TRBJ2-5; D assignment may be TRBD1 or TRBD2 (6 bases each). CDR1 and CDR2 (germline): SGHVS, FQNEAQ. The CDR3 sequence is 16 residues long. Trimming pared 1 base from V and 1 base from J, leaving 13 bases between. The CDR3 loop reads CASSLVGEGGQETQYF. The CDR3 coding sequence is TGTGCCAGCAGCTTAGTGGGTGAGGGGGGCCAAGAGACCCAGTACTTC. The whole variable domain, filled in from reference TRBV7-8 and TRBJ2-5, reads GAGVSQSPRYKVAKRGQDVALRCDPISGHVSLFWYQQALGQGPEFLTYFQNEAQLDKSGLPSDRFFAERPEGSVSTLKIQRTQQEDSAVYLCASSLVGEGGQETQYFGPGTRLLVL.

V and J are TRBV7-6 and TRBJ1-4; 7 bases map to TRBD1. CDR1 and CDR2 from the germline V gene are SGHVS and FNYEAQ. The junction had 10 bases not matched to a gene; V was cut back by 2 bases and J by 10 bases. CDR3 length equals 15 residues. The CDR3 loop reads CASSLQGVAGPKLFF. The CDR3 DNA reads TGTGCCAGCAGCTTACAGGGGGTTGCCGGGCCAAAACTGTTTTTT.

For this clonotype: A read error may explain this, as a much larger clone is one base away. This chain links TRBV20-1 with TRBJ2-7; a possible D gene is TRBD2 (6 bases). In germline, CDR1 is DFQATT, CDR2 SNEGSKA (reference sequence). This CDR3 contains 13 residues. CDR3 amino acids: CSARDSGSHEQYF. In DNA, the CDR3 is TGCAGCGCCCGGGACTCCGGCTCCCACGAGCAGTACTTC.

This clonotype came up many times. This chain connects TRBV14 to TRBJ1-5; the D is unclear. CDR1 and CDR2 (germline): SGHDN, FVKESK. Between the trimmed V and J ends, which lost 4 bases and 4 bases, there was a span of 11 bases. The CDR3 spans 14 residues. The CDR3 DNA is TGTGCCAGCAGCCCACGGCTGAGTAATCAGCCCCAGCATTTT. Amino acid sequence: CASSPRLSNQPQHF.

This clonotype was counted a few times. The rearrangement joins TRBV7-9 to TRBJ2-1, with 13 bases lining up with TRBD2. The CDR3 is made up of 17 amino acids. V lost 3 bases to trimming and J lost 5 bases; unmatched junction nucleotides: 7. CDR1 is SEHNR and CDR2 is FQNEAQ in the germline V gene (reference sequence). The DNA for the CDR3 is TGTGCCAGCAGCTTCCGACTAGCGGGAGGCCACCACAATGAGCAGTTCTTC. It yields the protein CASSFRLAGGHHNEQFF. The complete variable domain, with remaining parts taken from reference TRBV7-9 and TRBJ2-1, reads DTGVSQNPRHKITKRGQNVTFRCDPISEHNRLYWYRQTLGQGPEFLTYFQNEAQLEKSRLLSDRFSAERPKGSFSTLEIQRTEQGDSAMYLCASSFRLAGGHHNEQFFGPGTRLTVL.

This clonotype was recorded at least ten times. The chain is built from TRBV6-5 and TRBJ2-5; 10 nucleotides align to TRBD1. This CDR3 region has 16 residues. J lost 3 bases, V lost 2 bases, and 6 bases had no gene match. Germline CDR1 reads MNHEY; CDR2 reads SVGAGI. The CDR3 protein is CASSYDRDRGKETQYF. In nucleotides, the CDR3 is TGTGCCAGCAGTTACGATCGGGACAGGGGCAAAGAGACCCAGTACTTC.

The chain carries TRBV9 and TRBJ2-7, with TRBD2 as a possible D gene (6 bases). Trimming took 1 base from V and 5 from J, leaving 13 bases between them. Germline lookup yields CDR1 SGDLS and CDR2 YYNGEE. The CDR3 loop spans 14 amino acids. The CDR3 region has the DNA TGTGCCAGCAGCGTACCAGGGAGGACGAACGAGCAGTACTTC. This gives the protein CASSVPGRTNEQYF.

This clonotype occurred many times. The chain joins TRBV4-1 to TRBJ2-5; the D is unclear. The CDR3 length is 15 residues. V shed 5 bases and J shed 2 bases, with 15 bases lying between them. Germline CDR1 and CDR2: MGHRA and YSYEKL. The CDR3 protein is CASSASLTGQETQYF. Here the CDR3 DNA reads TGCGCCAGCAGCGCATCCCTGACGGGTCAAGAGACCCAGTACTTC.

V and J are TRBV19 and TRBJ2-4; 7 positions agree with TRBD1. CDR1 is LNHDA and CDR2 is SQIVND in the germline V gene (reference sequence). There are 13 residues in the CDR3. V lost 11 bases and J lost 1; bases outside the gene matches: 5. As DNA, the CDR3 is TGTGCCTCTTCCAGGGGGGCCAAAAACATTCAGTACTTC. Translated: CASSRGAKNIQYF.

A word on this clonotype: The junction departs from the called germline gene at one end, perhaps through a read error. This chain links TRBV4-1 with TRBJ2-7; 12 nucleotides line up with TRBD2. The germline V gene encodes CDR1 MGHRA and CDR2 YSYEKL. The CDR3 is 17 amino acids. CDR3 coding DNA: TGTGCCAGCAGCCAATACGAGACTAGCGGGGGCAACAATGAGCAGTACTTC. It is translated as CASSQYETSGGNNEQYF.

The CDR3 nucleotides read TGTGCCAGCAGTTTAAGAGGTATCTCTGGGGCCAACGTCCTGACTTTC. Translated: CASSLRGISGANVLTF. The chain carries TRBV12-3 or TRBV12-4 and TRBJ2-6; no firm D call. Trimming pared 2 bases from V and 0 bases from J, leaving 8 bases between. This CDR3 contains 16 residues.

On this clonotype itself: Germline is not matched at one junction end, which may reflect a read error. This chain joins TRBV29-1 and TRBJ2-5, with no clear D. This CDR3 has 13 amino acids. Germline V gene data show CDR1 as SQVTM and CDR2 as ANQGSEA. CDR3 nucleotides: TGCAGCGTTGAGCTGGCAGTCACGATGCAGCTGTTCTTC. Translated: CSVELAVTMQLFF.

The CDR3: CASSSKTNEQFF. The DNA of the CDR3 is TGTGCCAGCAGCTCCAAGACCAATGAGCAGTTCTTC. The rearrangement links TRBV7-3 to TRBJ2-7, with D hard to call. The DNA end lines up better with TRBJ2-1; the J call may be wrong. Germline CDR1 SGHTA, CDR2 FQGTGA. The CDR3 has 12 amino acids.

The chain links TRBV24-1 to TRBJ2-7; 15 bases match TRBD2. The CDR3 sequence is 16 residues long. Germline V gene sequence: CDR1 KGHDR, CDR2 SFDVKD. Trimming took 4 bases from V and 7 from J; bases not matched to a gene: 7. CDR3 in DNA: TGTGCCACCAGTGACCCGGGACTAGCGGGAGGAGCTGAGCAGTACTTC. This gives the protein CATSDPGLAGGAEQYF.

This clonotype was found many times. V gene TRBV19 combines with J gene TRBJ1-1, with TRBD1 matching over 8 bases. J lost 5 bases, V lost 1 base, and 3 bases had no gene match. The V gene's germline CDR1 is LNHDA and CDR2 SQIVND (reference sequence). This CDR3 contains 14 residues. This chain's CDR3 is CASSIATGGTEAFF. The DNA for the CDR3 is TGTGCCAGTAGTATAGCTACAGGGGGGACTGAAGCTTTCTTT.